This T cell receptor beta chain was sequenced for a study of naive and memory T cell subsets. This clonotype was found a few times. The antigen remains undetermined. An equimolar mix of two oligonucleotides served as the beta constant-region primer for TRBC1 and TRBC2. The ligated cDNA underwent four PCR rounds using SP2 and nested alpha and beta constant-region primers. TCRdb used MiXCR to reprocess the UMI-ligation and nested PCR reads, holding one entry per CDR3 protein. Here the sample spans around 29,000 distinct CDR3 sequences, approximately 17% being singletons. In germline, CDR1 is SGHRS, CDR2 YFSETQ. J was trimmed by 2 bases and V by 0 bases; bases with no gene match: 3. The CDR3 loop spans 16 amino acids. Separate alpha and beta amplification began at the second PCR step. Overnight CMV lysate stimulation of fresh PBMCs defined donor CMV status by CD4+ IFNgamma. Study-wide results and limits: No ground truth validated the naive and memory repertoire findings.

This receptor was obtained from a human donor in good health. The rearrangement joins TRBV5-1 to TRBJ2-2; 8 nucleotides align to TRBD1. The sequencing input was effector memory CD4+ T cells from blood. Stated subset: effector memory, CD45RA- CD27-. CDR3 bases: TGCGCCAGCAGCTTGGCTCAGGGGGCTAACACCGGGGAGCTGTTTTTT. It codes for CASSLAQGANTGELFF.